Listed here are 12 T cell receptor beta chains from one sample, sequenced in a study of lymphopenia after photon versus proton radiotherapy. Generated by immunoSEQ multiplex PCR, the TCRdb table keeps only in-frame clones and is missing some. The table records approximately 65,000 clones, approximately 91% of them present only once. The specimen comprised peripheral blood, sampled from a patient treated with photon-based radiotherapy. The receptor source for this set is a woman aged 65 to 85 with pancreatic cancer.

The chain links TRBV4-1 to TRBJ2-5; a weak D match, TRBD1 (6 bases). The germline gives CDR1 MGHRA, CDR2 YSYEKL. CDR3 length: 14 amino acids. The V end lost 3 bases, the J end lost 2 bases, and 10 bases lay between the germline ends. CDR3 loop: CASSHWGRQETQYF. The DNA of the CDR3 is TGCGCCAGCAGCCATTGGGGGCGGCAAGAGACCCAGTACTTC.

This chain joins TRBV7-8 and TRBJ2-7; D not resolved. The CDR3 runs 14 residues. V was trimmed by 1 base and J by 2 bases, leaving 9 bases between them. Germline V gene data show CDR1 as SGHVS and CDR2 as FQNEAQ. In DNA form, the CDR3 reads TGTGCCAGCAGCTTAGTGGGCGGCCCCTACGAGCAGTACTTC. Translated, it gives CASSLVGGPYEQYF.

The chain is built from TRBV4-1 and TRBJ1-2; D gene uncertain. Germline values: CDR1 MGHRA, CDR2 YSYEKL. The CDR3 consists of 16 residues. V lost 0 bases and J lost 2, with 13 bases in between. The DNA for the CDR3 is TGCGCCAGCAGCCAAGAAGGCGTGGCCGCCAACTATGGCTACACCTTC. Translation: CASSQEGVAANYGYTF.

The chain employs TRBV7-8 and TRBJ2-2, with 10 bases fitting TRBD2. This CDR3 is 17 amino acids long. Trimming removed 1 base from V and 3 bases from J; junction bases left unmatched: 5. Germline-derived CDR1 and CDR2 are SGHVS and FQNEAQ. The CDR3 nucleotides read TGTGCCAGCAGCTTAGGACTAGCGGGTACATACACCGGGGAGCTGTTTTTT. It yields the protein CASSLGLAGTYTGELFF.

The rearrangement joins TRBV19 to TRBJ2-1; D not resolved. The germline gives CDR1 LNHDA, CDR2 SQIVND (reference sequence). The CDR3 is 14 residues long. Trimming stripped 4 bases from V and 0 bases from J, with 7 bases between. The CDR3 sequence: CASSKPGSYNEQFF. Here the CDR3 DNA reads TGTGCCAGTAGTAAACCGGGCTCCTACAATGAGCAGTTCTTC.

In DNA form, the CDR3 reads TGTGCCAGTAGTACCAGCGGGGGGGTGAGATGGGAGCAGTACTTC. Protein: CASSTSGGVRWEQYF. The genes are TRBV19 and TRBJ2-7; 10 nucleotides agree with TRBD2. V gave up 4 bases and J gave up 7 bases; unmatched junction bases: 10. Germline-derived CDR1 and CDR2 are LNHDA and SQIVND (reference sequence). The CDR3 extends over 15 amino acids.

This rearrangement joins TRBV29-1 to TRBJ2-7; D perhaps matches TRBD2 (5 bases). V lost 2 bases and J lost 2, with 10 bases in between. Germline assignment: CDR1 SQVTM and CDR2 ANQGSEA. CDR3 length: 13 residues. In DNA, the CDR3 is TGCAGCGTTGAAAGCGGTTTCCCCTACGAGCAGTACTTC. Protein sequence: CSVESGFPYEQYF.

The chain uses TRBV7-6 and TRBJ2-7, with D perhaps matching TRBD1 (6 bases). V lost 3 bases and J 1 base, leaving 13 bases between the germline ends. Looked up from germline, CDR1 is SGHVS and CDR2 is FNYEAQ. This CDR3 has 15 residues. DNA of the CDR3: TGTGCCAGCAGCTTGGGCGGTCAGGGGTCCTACGAGCAGTACTTC. Encoded protein: CASSLGGQGSYEQYF.

This clone was recorded once. The chain couples TRBV7-9 to TRBJ2-1, with D hard to call. CDR3 length: 13 residues. Per germline, CDR1 SEHNR and CDR2 FQNEAQ (reference sequence). This CDR3 is CVTQRGALNEQFF. In DNA, the CDR3 is TGTGTAACTCAGCGAGGTGCCTTGAATGAGCAGTTCTTC. The variable domain in full, completed from reference TRBV7-9 and TRBJ2-1, reads DTGVSQNPRHKITKRGQNVTFRCDPISEHNRLYWYRQTLGQGPEFLTYFQNEAQLEKSRLLSDRFSAERPKGSFSTLEIQRTEQGDSAMYLCVTQRGALNEQFFGPGTRLTVL.

CDR3 bases: TGTGCCAGTAGTATTCGGGGAGGGAACACTGAAGCTTTCTTT. Translation gives CASSIRGGNTEAFF. This chain joins TRBV19 and TRBJ1-1; D call uncertain. CDR3 length equals 14 residues. The germline gives CDR1 LNHDA, CDR2 SQIVND (reference sequence). Deletions cut 3 bases from V and 1 base from J, with 9 bases between.

The chain combines TRBV2 with TRBJ2-5, with no clear D. The CDR3 totals 10 residues. Trimming pared 5 bases from V and 11 bases from J, leaving 9 bases between. Germline V gene sequence: CDR1 SNHLY, CDR2 FYNNEI. CDR3 DNA sequence: TGTGCCAGCAGTACCGGTTCGCAGTACTTC. Its protein is CASSTGSQYF.

The chain has TRBV18 and TRBJ2-5, with D hard to call. The CDR3 contains 12 residues. CDR1 is KGHSH and CDR2 is LQKENI in the germline V gene. V shed 3 bases and J shed 4 bases, with 6 bases lying between them. The CDR3 DNA sequence: TGTGCCAGCTCACCTTCGACAGAGACCCAGTACTTC. It specifies CASSPSTETQYF.